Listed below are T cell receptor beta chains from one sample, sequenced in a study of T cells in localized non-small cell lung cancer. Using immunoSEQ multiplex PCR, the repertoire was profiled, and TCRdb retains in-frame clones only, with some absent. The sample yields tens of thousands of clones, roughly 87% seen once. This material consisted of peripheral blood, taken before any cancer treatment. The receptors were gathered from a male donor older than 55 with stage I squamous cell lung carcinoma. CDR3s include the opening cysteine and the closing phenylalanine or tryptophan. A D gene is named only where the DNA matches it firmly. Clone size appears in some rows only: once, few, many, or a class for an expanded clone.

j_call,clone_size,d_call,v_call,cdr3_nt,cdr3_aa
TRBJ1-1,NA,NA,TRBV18,TGTGCCAGCTCACCGTTTGTACAGGGCAACACTGAAGCTTTCTTT,CASSPFVQGNTEAFF
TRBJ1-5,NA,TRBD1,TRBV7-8,TGTGCCAGCAGCTTAGTTGGGCAGGGGGGGATCAGCAATCAGCCCCAGCATTTT,CASSLVGQGGISNQPQHF
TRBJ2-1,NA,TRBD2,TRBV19,TGTGCCAGTAGCGAACCTAGCGGGGGGCTGAATGAGCAGTTCTTC,CASSEPSGGLNEQFF
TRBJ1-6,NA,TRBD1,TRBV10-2,TGCGCCAGCAGTGATTTGGACAGGGGAAGCTCCTATAATTCACCCCTCCACTTT,CASSDLDRGSSYNSPLHF
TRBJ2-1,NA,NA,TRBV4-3,TGCGCCAGCACTCGCAACCCGGGGTCCTCCTACAATGAGCAGTTCTTC,CASTRNPGSSYNEQFF
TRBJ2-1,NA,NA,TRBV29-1,TGCAGCGTTCCCTCCTACAATGAGCAGTTCTTC,CSVPSYNEQFF
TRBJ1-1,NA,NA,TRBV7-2,TGTGCCAGCAGCTTAGTAGGGGTAACTGAAGCTTTCTTT,CASSLVGVTEAFF
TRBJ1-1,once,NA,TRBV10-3,TGTGCCACACAGGGCATCACTGAAGCTTTCTTT,CATQGITEAFF
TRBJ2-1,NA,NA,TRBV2,TGTGCCAGCAGTGGGGGGGCAGGGATCATCAATGAGCAGTTCTTC,CASSGGAGIINEQFF
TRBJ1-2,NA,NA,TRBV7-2,TGTGCCAGCAGCCCAAGGACCGATTTCTATGGCTACACCTTC,CASSPRTDFYGYTF
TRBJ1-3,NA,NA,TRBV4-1,TGCGCCAGCAGGGATAGTCTTACTGGAAACACCATATATTTT,CASRDSLTGNTIYF
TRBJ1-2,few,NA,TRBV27,TGTGCCAGCAGTCGCCAGGGATATGGCTACACCTTC,CASSRQGYGYTF
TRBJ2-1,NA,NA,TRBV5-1,TGCGCCAGCAGCTTGACCTTGGGGGGCAATGAGCAGTTCTTC,CASSLTLGGNEQFF
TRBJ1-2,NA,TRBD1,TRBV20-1,TGCAGTGTCAAGGGGGCGCCCGGCTACACCTTC,CSVKGAPGYTF
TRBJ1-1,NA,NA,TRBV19,TGTGCCAGTAGTATAGTGGGGATTGCTTTCTTT,CASSIVGIAFF
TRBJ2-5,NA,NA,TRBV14,TGTGCCAGCAGCCAAGTGGTAGGGGGAGAGACCCAGTACTTC,CASSQVVGGETQYF
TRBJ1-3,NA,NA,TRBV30,TGTGCCTGGATGGGCTCTGGAAACACCATATATTTT,CAWMGSGNTIYF
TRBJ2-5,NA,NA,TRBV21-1,TGTGCCAGCATCCTACAGGGGGTCGTAGAGACCCAGTACTTC,CASILQGVVETQYF
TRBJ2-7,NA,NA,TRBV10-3,TGTGCCATCAGTGAGAGCGGGTACGAGCAGTACTTC,CAISESGYEQYF
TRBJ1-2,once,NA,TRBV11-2,TGTGCCAGCAGCTCACGGTACGGACAGCGGAACTATGGCTACACCTTC,CASSSRYGQRNYGYTF
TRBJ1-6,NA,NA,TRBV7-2,TGTGCCAGCAGCTTAAAGGCTCAGGGTTCACCCCTCCACTTT,CASSLKAQGSPLHF
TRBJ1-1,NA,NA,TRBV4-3,TGCGCCAGCAGCCAAGGGGGAGACAGACCTGAAGCTTTCTTT,CASSQGGDRPEAFF
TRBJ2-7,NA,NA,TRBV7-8,TGTGCCAGCAGTCCCGGCTACGAGCAGTACTTC,CASSPGYEQYF
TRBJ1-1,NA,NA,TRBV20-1,TGCAGTGCTACTGATGACACTGAAGCTTTCTTT,CSATDDTEAFF
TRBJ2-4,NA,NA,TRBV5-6,TGTGCCAGCAGCTTGGGATCCGATATCGTTTTGCTAGCCAAAAACATTCAGTACTTC,CASSLGSDIVLLAKNIQYF
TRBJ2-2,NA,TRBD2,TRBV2,TGTGCCAGCAAGGCTAGCGGGAACACCGGGGAGCTGTTTTTT,CASKASGNTGELFF
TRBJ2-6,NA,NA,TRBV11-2,TGTGCCAGCAGCACCCAAGCATCTGGGGCCAACGTCCTGACTTTC,CASSTQASGANVLTF
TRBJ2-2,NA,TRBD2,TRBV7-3,TGTGCCAGCAGCTCCCTCGGGGGGGACACCGGGGAGCTGTTTTTT,CASSSLGGDTGELFF
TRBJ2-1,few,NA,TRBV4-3,TGCGCCAGCAGCCAAGAGAACAATGAGCAGTTCTTC,CASSQENNEQFF
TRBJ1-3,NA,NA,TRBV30,TGTGCCTGGAGTTTTGGTTCCGGAAACACCATATATTTT,CAWSFGSGNTIYF
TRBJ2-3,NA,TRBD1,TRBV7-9,TGTGCCAGCAGATCTGGGACAGGGCTGACAGATACGCAGTATTTT,CASRSGTGLTDTQYF
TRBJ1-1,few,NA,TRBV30,TGTGCCTGGAGTGAGCGGGGGCTGAACACTGAAGCTTTCTTT,CAWSERGLNTEAFF
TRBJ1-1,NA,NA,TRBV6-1,TGTGCCAGCAGTGAAGGATACGAGAACACTGAAGCTTTCTTT,CASSEGYENTEAFF
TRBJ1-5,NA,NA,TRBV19,TGTGCCAGTAGTACGGCCGAGGGGTCTTATAGCAATCAGCCCCAGCATTTT,CASSTAEGSYSNQPQHF
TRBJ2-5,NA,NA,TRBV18,TGTGCCAGCTCACCTAGGGACGGGGAAGAGACCCAGTACTTC,CASSPRDGEETQYF
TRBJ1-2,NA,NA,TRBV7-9,TGTGCCAGCAGCTTAACCGCAGCCTACTATGGCTACACCTTC,CASSLTAAYYGYTF
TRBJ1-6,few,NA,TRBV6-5,TGTGCCAGCAGTTACGCGGGGGCACAAGGCTCACCCCTCCACTTT,CASSYAGAQGSPLHF
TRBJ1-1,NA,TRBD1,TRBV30,TGTGCCTGGACCGGGACAGCGACGACTGAAGCTTTCTTT,CAWTGTATTEAFF
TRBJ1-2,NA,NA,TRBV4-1,TGCGCCAGCAGCCAAGGGGTACAAGGGGTAAGGATGTCGGGGTATGGCTACACCTTC,CASSQGVQGVRMSGYGYTF
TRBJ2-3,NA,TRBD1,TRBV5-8,TGTGCCAGCAGCCTAGGACAGGGGCGGGTAGATACGCAGTATTTT,CASSLGQGRVDTQYF
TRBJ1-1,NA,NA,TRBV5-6,TGTGCCAGCAGCCGGAGGGCCTCGAACACTGAAGCTTTCTTT,CASSRRASNTEAFF
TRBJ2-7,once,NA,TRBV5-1,TGCGCCAGCAGCGTGGACCCAATCGAGCAGTACTTC,CASSVDPIEQYF
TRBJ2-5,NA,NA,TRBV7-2,TGTGCCAGCAGCTTAGCTGCCAGCCAAGAGACCCAGTACTTC,CASSLAASQETQYF
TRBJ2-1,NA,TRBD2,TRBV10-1,TGCGCCAGCAGTTCTAGCGGGAGCTGGGGTGAGCAGTTCTTC,CASSSSGSWGEQFF
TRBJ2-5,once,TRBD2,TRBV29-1,TGCAGCACCGAACGGACTAGTCTAGAGACCCAGTACTTC,CSTERTSLETQYF
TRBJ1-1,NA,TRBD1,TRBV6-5,TGTGCCAGCAGTGAAAACAGGGGCACTGAAGCTTTCTTT,CASSENRGTEAFF
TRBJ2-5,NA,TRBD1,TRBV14,TGTGCCAGCAGCATCGGACAGGGGTACCAAGAGACCCAGTACTTC,CASSIGQGYQETQYF
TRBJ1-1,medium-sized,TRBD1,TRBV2,TGTGCCAGCAGTAGCGGACAGGGGAAAGCTTTCTTT,CASSSGQGKAFF